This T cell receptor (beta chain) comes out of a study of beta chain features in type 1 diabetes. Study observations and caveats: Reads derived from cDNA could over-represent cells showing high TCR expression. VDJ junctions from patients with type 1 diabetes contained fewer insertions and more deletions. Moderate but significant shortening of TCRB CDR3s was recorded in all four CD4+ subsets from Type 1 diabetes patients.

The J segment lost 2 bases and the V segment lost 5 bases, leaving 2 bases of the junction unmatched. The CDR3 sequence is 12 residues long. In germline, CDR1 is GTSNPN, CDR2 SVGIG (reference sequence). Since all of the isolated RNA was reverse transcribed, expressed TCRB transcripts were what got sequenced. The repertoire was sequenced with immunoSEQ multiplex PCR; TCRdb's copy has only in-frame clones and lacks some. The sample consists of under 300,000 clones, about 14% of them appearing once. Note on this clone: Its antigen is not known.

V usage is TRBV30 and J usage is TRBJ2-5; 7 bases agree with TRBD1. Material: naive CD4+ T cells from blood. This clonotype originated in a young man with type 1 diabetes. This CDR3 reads CAWDRVQETQYF. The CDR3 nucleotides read TGTGCCTGGGACAGGGTACAAGAGACCCAGTACTTC.